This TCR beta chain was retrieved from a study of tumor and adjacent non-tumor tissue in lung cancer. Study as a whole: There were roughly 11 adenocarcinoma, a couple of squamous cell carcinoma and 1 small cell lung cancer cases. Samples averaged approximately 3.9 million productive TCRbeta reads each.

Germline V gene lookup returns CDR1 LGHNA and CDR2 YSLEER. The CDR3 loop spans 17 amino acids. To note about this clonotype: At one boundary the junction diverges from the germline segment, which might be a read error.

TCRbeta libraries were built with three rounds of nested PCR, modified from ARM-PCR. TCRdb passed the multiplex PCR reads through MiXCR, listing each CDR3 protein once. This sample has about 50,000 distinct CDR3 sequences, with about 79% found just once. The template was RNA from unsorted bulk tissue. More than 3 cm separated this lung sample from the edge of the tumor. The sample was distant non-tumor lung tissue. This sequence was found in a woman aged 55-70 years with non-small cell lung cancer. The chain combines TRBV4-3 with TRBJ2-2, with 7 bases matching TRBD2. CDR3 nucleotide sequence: TGCGCCGACAGCCCCTCCTCAAGCGGGGCGAACACCGGTGAGCTGTTTTTT. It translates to CADSPSSSGANTGELFF.